The 14 T cell receptor beta chains reported below all come from one sample, sequenced in a study of T cells in Graves' hyperthyroidism and ophthalmopathy. RNA transcripts gave rise to amplified TCR beta CDR3 regions. First-round RT-PCR targeting the TCR CDR3 was performed with the HTBI primer set. Each CDR3 protein gets one entry after TCRdb re-called the multiplex PCR reads with MiXCR. The sample lists a few hundred thousand distinct CDR3 sequences, about 14% occurring once. Sequencing was done on a sample of blood. The origin of the receptors is a woman aged 40 to 49 with Graves' hyperthyroidism.

This clonotype has ten or more counts. Sequence at one end of the junction differs from germline and may be a read error. V is TRBV2 and J is TRBJ2-1, with D perhaps TRBD1 (6 bases). Germline CDR1 SNHLY, CDR2 FYNNEI. This CDR3 comprises 14 residues. CDR3 loop: CASSGIGGHNEQFF. The CDR3 DNA reads TGTGCCAGCAGTGGAATAGGGGGTCACAATGAACAGTTCTTC. Drawing the rest from reference TRBV2 and TRBJ2-1, the complete variable domain is EPEVTQTPSHQVTQMGQEVILRCVPISNHLYFYWYRQILGQKVEFLVSFYNNEISEKSEIFDDQFSVERPDGSNFTLKIRSTKLEDSAMYFCASSGIGGHNEQFFGPGTRLTVL.

This clonotype was recorded a few times. The gene calls are TRBV27 and TRBJ2-7; TRBD1 matches 7 bases. V was pared by 3 bases and J by 3 bases, with 5 bases of the junction left unmatched. CDR3 length: 14 residues. Per the germline V gene, CDR1 is MNHEY and CDR2 is SMNVEV (reference sequence). The CDR3 loop is CASSFVGGNYEQYF. The CDR3 DNA is TGTGCCAGCAGTTTTGTAGGGGGCAACTACGAGCAGTACTTC.

In its sample, this clonotype was seen many times. V gene TRBV18 combines with J gene TRBJ2-1; 10 positions match TRBD2. The J segment lost 14 bases and the V segment lost 0 bases, leaving 10 bases of the junction unmatched. The CDR3 is 15 amino acids. Germline loops: CDR1 KGHSH, CDR2 LQKENI. The CDR3 region has the DNA TGTGCCAGCTCACCACCTCTAGCGGGAGAATCTGCGGAGTTCTTC. Its protein is CASSPPLAGESAEFF.

J is TRBJ1-1 and V is TRBV20-1; D remains ambiguous. Trimming pared 6 bases from V and 2 bases from J, leaving 13 bases between. This CDR3 is built from 13 residues. The V gene's germline CDR1 is DFQATT and CDR2 SNEGSKA (reference sequence). The CDR3: CSALRKVNTEAFF. The CDR3 DNA sequence: TGCAGTGCCTTAAGAAAGGTTAACACTGAAGCTTTCTTT.

This clonotype has just a few counts. The junction does not match germline at one end; this may be a read error. The V gene is TRBV7-7, the J gene TRBJ2-6; D is undetermined. There are 14 residues in the CDR3. CDR1 is SSHAT and CDR2 is FNYEAQ in the germline V gene (reference sequence). The CDR3 DNA follows: TGTGCTAGCAGCTTTGACGACGGGGCCAACGTCCTGACTTTC. This gives the protein CASSFDDGANVLTF.

This clonotype was observed many times. The gene calls are TRBV3-1 and TRBJ1-1, with D possibly being TRBD1 (5 bases). V was trimmed by 0 bases and J by 5 bases, leaving 10 bases between them. The CDR3 covers 14 residues. Germline loops: CDR1 LGHDT, CDR2 YNNKEL (reference sequence). CDR3 protein: CASSQDQGRTEAFF. CDR3 bases: TGTGCCAGCAGCCAAGACCAGGGTCGAACTGAAGCTTTCTTT.

This clonotype has more than one count but fewer than ten. This chain uses TRBV5-1 with TRBJ2-7, with unresolved D. The CDR3 loop spans 15 amino acids. The V end lost 0 bases, the J end lost 5 bases, and 15 bases lay between the germline ends. The germline gives CDR1 SGHRS, CDR2 YFSETQ. The chain's CDR3 is CASSLEPHPLNEQYF. CDR3 in DNA: TGCGCCAGCAGCTTGGAGCCTCACCCCCTGAACGAGCAGTACTTC.

In the case of this clonotype: Given a much more abundant clone one base away, this may be a read error. V gene TRBV5-1 combines with J gene TRBJ2-7, with D perhaps TRBD1 or TRBD2 (5 bases each). TRBJ2-1 matches the DNA end more closely, so the J call is doubtful. The CDR3 length is 15 residues. Germline V gives CDR1 SGHRS, CDR2 YFSETQ. CDR3 sequence: CASSGSLGTTYEQFF. DNA for the CDR3: TGCGCCAGCTCTGGAAGCCTCGGGACCACCTACGAGCAGTTCTTC.

The J gene is TRBJ2-3, the V gene TRBV6-2 or TRBV6-3, with D perhaps matching TRBD1 (6 bases). Trimming left V 6 bases short and J 5 bases short, with 15 bases between. The V gene's germline CDR1 is MNHEY and CDR2 SVGEGT. The CDR3 consists of 14 residues. The CDR3 reads CASRNRVPGDTQYF. CDR3 in DNA: TGTGCCAGCAGGAACAGGGTCCCTGGAGATACGCAGTATTTT.

V and J are TRBV5-5 and TRBJ2-1, with D hard to call. The V end lost 3 bases, the J end lost 8 bases, and 15 bases lay between the germline ends. Germline V CDR1 and CDR2: SGHKS, YYEKEE (reference sequence). This CDR3 has 14 residues. As DNA, the CDR3 is TGTGCCAGCAGCTGGCGGCCCATGGAAGATGAGCAGTTCTTC. This codes for CASSWRPMEDEQFF.

The sample holds many counts of this clonotype. The chain links TRBV20-1 to TRBJ2-7; 11 bases align to TRBD2. Germline CDR1 is DFQATT and CDR2 is SNEGSKA (reference sequence). This CDR3 spans 14 amino acids. V shed 5 bases, J shed 0 bases, and the junction held 3 bases outside the gene matches. The CDR3 loop reads CSAEGLADSYEQYF. CDR3 DNA sequence: TGCAGTGCTGAGGGACTAGCGGACTCCTACGAGCAGTACTTC.

This clonotype was seen repeatedly, ten times or more. The J gene is TRBJ2-3, the V gene TRBV2; 11 positions match TRBD2. This CDR3 comprises 15 residues. From germline, CDR1 is SNHLY and CDR2 FYNNEI. Germline trimming cut 7 bases from V and 4 bases from J; bases unmatched to any gene: 7. The CDR3 loop reads CASISTSGRADTQYF. The CDR3 region has the DNA TGTGCCAGCATTTCAACTAGCGGGAGAGCAGATACGCAGTATTTT.

This clonotype was seen more than once but under ten times. This rearrangement joins TRBV6-1 to TRBJ2-2; 10 nucleotides match TRBD2. V shed 5 bases, J shed 6 bases, and the junction held 12 bases outside the gene matches. The germline V gene encodes CDR1 MNHNS and CDR2 SASEGT. The CDR3 has 17 residues. The CDR3 DNA sequence: TGTGCCAGCAGTCAAATCCGAGCGGGAGGGCCCTCCGGGGAGCTGTTTTTT. Translating gives CASSQIRAGGPSGELFF.

This clonotype was detected ten times or more. The gene calls are TRBV12-3 or TRBV12-4 and TRBJ1-2; 7 bases map to TRBD1. The V segment lost 6 bases and the J segment 6 bases; nucleotides outside the gene matches: 7. CDR3 length: 13 amino acids. This chain's CDR3 is CASRQQGLDGYTF. The CDR3 DNA reads as TGTGCCAGCAGACAACAGGGGTTGGATGGCTACACCTTC.